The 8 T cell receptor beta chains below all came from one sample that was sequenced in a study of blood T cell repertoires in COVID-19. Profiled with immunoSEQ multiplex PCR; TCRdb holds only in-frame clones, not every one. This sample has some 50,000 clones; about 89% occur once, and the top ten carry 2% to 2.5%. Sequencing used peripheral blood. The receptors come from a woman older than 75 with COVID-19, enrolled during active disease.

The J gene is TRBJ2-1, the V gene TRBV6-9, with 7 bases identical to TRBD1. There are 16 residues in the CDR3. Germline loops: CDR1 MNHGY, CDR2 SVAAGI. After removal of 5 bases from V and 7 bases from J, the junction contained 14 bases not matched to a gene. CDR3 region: CASSRDYQDRSNEQFF. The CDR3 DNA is TGTGCCAGCAGTCGAGATTATCAGGACAGGTCGAATGAGCAGTTCTTC.

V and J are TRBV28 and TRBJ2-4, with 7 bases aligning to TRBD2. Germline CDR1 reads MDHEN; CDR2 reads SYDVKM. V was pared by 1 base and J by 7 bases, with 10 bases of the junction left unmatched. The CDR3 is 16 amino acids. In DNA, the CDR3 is TGTGCCAGCAGTTTATCCGGGACGGGGGGAACTAACATTCAGTACTTC. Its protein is CASSLSGTGGTNIQYF.

The CDR3 here is CASSLGDGGVEQYF. The CDR3, as DNA: TGTGCCAGCAGCTTAGGAGATGGGGGGGTCGAGCAGTACTTC. The chain employs TRBV7-9 and TRBJ2-7, with 7 bases lining up with TRBD2. CDR1 SEHNR and CDR2 FQNEAQ come from the germline V gene (reference sequence). The CDR3 runs to 14 residues. With V trimmed by 1 base and J by 6 bases, 6 bases remained unmatched.

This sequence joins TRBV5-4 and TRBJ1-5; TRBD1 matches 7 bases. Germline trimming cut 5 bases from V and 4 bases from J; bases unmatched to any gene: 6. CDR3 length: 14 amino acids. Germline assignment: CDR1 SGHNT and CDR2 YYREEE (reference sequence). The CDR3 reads CASSNRDSNQPQHF. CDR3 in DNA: TGTGCCAGCAGTAACCGGGACAGTAATCAGCCCCAGCATTTT.

The CDR3 spells CASSFGGRRAKNIQYF. In nucleotides, the CDR3 is TGTGCCAGCAGTTTTGGGGGGAGGAGGGCCAAAAACATTCAGTACTTC. V gene TRBV27 combines with J gene TRBJ2-4; D is perhaps TRBD2 (6 bases). Germline loops: CDR1 MNHEY, CDR2 SMNVEV (reference sequence). V dropped 3 bases and J dropped 1 base, with 13 bases sitting between them. The CDR3 totals 16 residues.

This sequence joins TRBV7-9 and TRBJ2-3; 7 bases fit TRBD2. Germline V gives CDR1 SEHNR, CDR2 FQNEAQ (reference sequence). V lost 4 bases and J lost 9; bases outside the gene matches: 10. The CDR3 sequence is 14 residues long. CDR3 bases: TGTGCCAGCAGCTCAGGACTAGATTTGGGCACGCAGTATTTT. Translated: CASSSGLDLGTQYF.

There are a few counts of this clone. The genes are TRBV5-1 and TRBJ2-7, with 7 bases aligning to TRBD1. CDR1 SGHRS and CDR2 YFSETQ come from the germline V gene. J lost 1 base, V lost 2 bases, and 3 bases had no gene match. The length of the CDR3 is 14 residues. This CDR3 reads CASSFRTGSYEQYF. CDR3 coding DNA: TGCGCCAGCAGCTTCAGGACAGGATCCTACGAGCAGTACTTC. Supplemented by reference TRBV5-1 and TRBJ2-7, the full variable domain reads KAGVTQTPRYLIKTRGQQVTLSCSPISGHRSVSWYQQTPGQGLQFLFEYFSETQRNKGNFPGRFSGRQFSNSRSEMNVSTLELGDSALYLCASSFRTGSYEQYFGPGTRLTVT.

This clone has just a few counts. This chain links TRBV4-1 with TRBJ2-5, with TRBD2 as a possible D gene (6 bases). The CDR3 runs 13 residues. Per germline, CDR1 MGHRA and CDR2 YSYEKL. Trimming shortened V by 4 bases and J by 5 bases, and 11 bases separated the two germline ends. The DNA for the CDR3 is TGCGCCAGCAGCCGGGGCGGGGTCGAGACCCAGTACTTC. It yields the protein CASSRGGVETQYF.